This T cell receptor (beta chain) was retrieved from a study of CD8+ T cells in alopecia areata. RNA was isolated and reverse transcribed to cDNA, the sequencing template. The table came from immunoSEQ multiplex PCR; TCRdb's copy has only in-frame clones and leaves some out. This table holds 110,000 to 150,000 clones, 51% found once. Sample: CD4+ T cells sorted from blood, taken at week 0. The receptor's source is a human donor with alopecia areata.

The CDR3 coding sequence is TGCGCCAGCAGCCAAGATGGGACAGGGATCTATGGCTACACCTTC. Protein product: CASSQDGTGIYGYTF. The V call is TRBV4-1, the J call TRBJ1-2; 9 positions match TRBD1. Unmatched junction bases numbered 3, after V lost 0 bases and J lost 4 bases. This CDR3 region has 15 residues. CDR1 is MGHRA, CDR2 YSYEKL, per germline.